Below, 10 T cell receptor beta chains from the same sample are listed, as sequenced in a study of low-dose radiotherapy and immunotherapy resistance in tumors. Priming of first-strand cDNA relied on TRAV- and TRBV-specific primers (covering alpha and beta chains). Both a constant-region primer and a V-primer adapter served to amplify TCRs across approximately 19 PCR cycles. TCRdb re-called the reads through MiXCR, storing one row per CDR3 protein. Among 55,000 to 65,000 distinct CDR3 sequences listed, around 27% were seen once. Time point described: before trial treatment. The sample in question was PBMCs, obtained before treatment. Every receptor here comes from a male donor with rectosigmoid adenocarcinoma.

The chain joins TRBV3-1 to TRBJ2-3, with D perhaps matching TRBD1 or TRBD2 (5 bases each). This CDR3 is built from 16 residues. The ends were cut back, 6 bases at V and 6 bases at J, with 22 bases in the middle. Germline CDR1 LGHDT, CDR2 YNNKEL (reference sequence). This CDR3 reads CASSPPGSRARDTQYF. In DNA form, the CDR3 reads TGTGCCAGCAGTCCACCGGGGTCCAGGGCCCGGGATACGCAGTATTTT.

At least ten counts were recorded for this clonotype. V and J are TRBV6-2 or TRBV6-3 and TRBJ2-3; 9 bases map to TRBD2. CDR1 and CDR2 (germline): MNHEY, SVGEGT. The V gene end was trimmed by 2 bases and the J gene end by 2 bases; junction bases not matched to a gene: 5. This CDR3 has 16 amino acids. CDR3 sequence reads: CASSYGTSRNTDTQYF. CDR3 DNA: TGTGCCAGCAGTTACGGGACTAGCAGGAACACAGATACGCAGTATTTT.

In its sample, this clonotype was seen many times. The chain links TRBV10-1 to TRBJ2-7; D gene unclear. Germline V gene data show CDR1 as WNHNN and CDR2 as SYGVQD (reference sequence). The length of the CDR3 is 15 residues. Trimming took off 5 bases at V and 0 bases at J, with 14 bases between the two ends. For the CDR3, the DNA is TGCGCCAGCAGTATTGTTTCTCACAGCTCCTACGAGCAGTACTTC. Translating it yields CASSIVSHSSYEQYF.

This clonotype has a count of ten or more. This chain joins TRBV7-2 and TRBJ2-1; a weak D match, TRBD2 (7 bases). Trimming stripped 5 bases from V and 3 bases from J, with 14 bases between. This CDR3 has 15 residues. CDR1 and CDR2 (germline): SGHTA, FQGNSA. As DNA, the CDR3 is TGTGCCAGCAGCAAGGGGGGGAAGGTCTACAATGAGCAGTTCTTC. Protein: CASSKGGKVYNEQFF.

This clonotype was detected ten times or more. This chain uses TRBV20-1 with TRBJ2-4; 10 bases align to TRBD1. The CDR3 loop spans 16 amino acids. Per germline, CDR1 DFQATT and CDR2 SNEGSKA (reference sequence). Germline trimming cut 3 bases from V and 0 bases from J; bases unmatched to any gene: 5. The CDR3 nucleotides are TGCAGTGCTAGGGGTCGGACAGGGGGAGCCAAAAACATTCAGTACTTC. Protein: CSARGRTGGAKNIQYF.

This clonotype showed up just a few times. The gene calls are TRBV6-5 and TRBJ2-2, with unresolved D. Germline V gene sequence: CDR1 MNHEY, CDR2 SVGAGI. The CDR3 runs to 13 residues. V was shortened by 7 bases and J by 4 bases, with 10 bases between the two germline ends. In DNA, the CDR3 is TGTGCCAGCACCCTCGACGCCACCGGGGAGCTGTTTTTT. Its translation is CASTLDATGELFF.

This clonotype appeared many times. The J gene is TRBJ2-6, the V gene TRBV7-3; D is ambiguous. The germline gives CDR1 SGHTA, CDR2 FQGTGA. The CDR3 has 13 residues. Trimming shortened V by 3 bases and J by 2 bases, and 2 bases separated the two germline ends. CDR3 protein: CASSFTGANVLTF. The DNA of the CDR3 is TGTGCCAGCAGCTTCACTGGGGCCAACGTCCTGACTTTC.

This clonotype has at least ten counts. The chain's CDR3 is CSAPSGRPPYEQYF. CDR3 DNA: TGCAGTGCCCCTAGCGGGAGGCCACCCTACGAGCAGTACTTC. This sequence joins TRBV20-1 and TRBJ2-7; 11 bases agree with TRBD2. Germline V gene lookup returns CDR1 DFQATT and CDR2 SNEGSKA (reference sequence). The length of the CDR3 is 14 residues. V shed 6 bases, J shed 2 bases, and the junction held 6 bases outside the gene matches.

This clonotype was seen a few times. The chain links TRBV28 to TRBJ1-2, with D possibly matching TRBD1 (5 bases). This CDR3 region has 11 residues. V lost 3 bases and J lost 6, with 5 bases in between. Germline loops: CDR1 MDHEN, CDR2 SYDVKM. The CDR3 spells CASSFRDGYTF. The CDR3 nucleotides read TGTGCCAGCAGTTTCAGGGATGGCTACACCTTC.

This clonotype was counted at least ten times. V usage is TRBV7-2 and J usage is TRBJ2-4; 7 bases match TRBD1. The CDR3 is made up of 13 amino acids. Unmatched junction bases numbered 3, after V lost 3 bases and J lost 7 bases. Germline V lookup: CDR1 SGHTA, CDR2 FQGNSA. CDR3 in DNA: TGTGCCAGCAGCTTGACAGGGATGAACATTCAGTACTTC. Translated, it gives CASSLTGMNIQYF.